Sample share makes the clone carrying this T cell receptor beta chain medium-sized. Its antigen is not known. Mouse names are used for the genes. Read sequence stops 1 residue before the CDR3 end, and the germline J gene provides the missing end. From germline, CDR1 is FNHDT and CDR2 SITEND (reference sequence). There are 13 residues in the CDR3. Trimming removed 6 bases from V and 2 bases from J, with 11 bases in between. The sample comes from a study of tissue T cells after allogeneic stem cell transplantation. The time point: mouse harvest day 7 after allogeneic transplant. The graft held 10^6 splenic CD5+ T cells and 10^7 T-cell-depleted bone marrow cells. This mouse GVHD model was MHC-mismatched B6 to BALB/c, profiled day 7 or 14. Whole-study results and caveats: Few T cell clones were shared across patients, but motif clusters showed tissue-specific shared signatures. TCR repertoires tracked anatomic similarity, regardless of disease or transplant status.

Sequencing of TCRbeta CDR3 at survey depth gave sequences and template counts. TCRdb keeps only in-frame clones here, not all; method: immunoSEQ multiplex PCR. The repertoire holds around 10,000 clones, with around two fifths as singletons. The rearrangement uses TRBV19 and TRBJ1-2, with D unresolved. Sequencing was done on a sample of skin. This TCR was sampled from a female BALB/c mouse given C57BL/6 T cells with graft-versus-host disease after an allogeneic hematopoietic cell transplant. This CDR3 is CASNPVGNSDYTF. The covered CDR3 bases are TGTGCCAGCAATCCCGTGGGGAACTCCGACTACACC.